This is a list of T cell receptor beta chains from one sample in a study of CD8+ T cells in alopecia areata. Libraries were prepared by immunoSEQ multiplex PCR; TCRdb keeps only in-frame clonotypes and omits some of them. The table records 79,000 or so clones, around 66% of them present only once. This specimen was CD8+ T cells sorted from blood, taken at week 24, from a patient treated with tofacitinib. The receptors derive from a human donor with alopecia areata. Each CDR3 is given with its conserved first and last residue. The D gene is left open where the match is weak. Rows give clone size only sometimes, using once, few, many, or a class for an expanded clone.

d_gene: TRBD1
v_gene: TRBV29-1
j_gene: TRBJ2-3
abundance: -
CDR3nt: TGCAGCGCGGACGCCGGGACAGGGGTGACAGATACGCAGTATTTT
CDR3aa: CSADAGTGVTDTQYF

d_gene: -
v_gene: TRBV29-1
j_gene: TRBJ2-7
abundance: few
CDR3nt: TGCAGCGCCCGTTACTCCTACGAGCAGTACTTC
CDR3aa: CSARYSYEQYF

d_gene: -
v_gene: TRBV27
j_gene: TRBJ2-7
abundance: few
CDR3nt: TGTGCCAGCAGTTCGTCGTCCTACGAGCAGTACTTC
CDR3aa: CASSSSSYEQYF

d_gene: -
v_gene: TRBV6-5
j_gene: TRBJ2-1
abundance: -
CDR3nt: TGTGCCAGCCGCTCGGGGCTAAGCTCCTACAATGAGCAGTTCTTC
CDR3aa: CASRSGLSSYNEQFF

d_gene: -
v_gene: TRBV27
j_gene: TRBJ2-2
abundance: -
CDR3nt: TGTGCCAGCAAATCAGGCGTCGGGGAGCTGTTTTTT
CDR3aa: CASKSGVGELFF

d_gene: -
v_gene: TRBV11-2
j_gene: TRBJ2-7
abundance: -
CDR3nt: TGTGCCAGCAGCGTGGGATTTTCCTACGAGCAGTACTTC
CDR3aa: CASSVGFSYEQYF

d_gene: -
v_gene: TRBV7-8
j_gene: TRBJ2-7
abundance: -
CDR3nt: TGTGCCAGCAGCTTAGACAGGTCGAGGGCCTACGAGCAGTACTTC
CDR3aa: CASSLDRSRAYEQYF

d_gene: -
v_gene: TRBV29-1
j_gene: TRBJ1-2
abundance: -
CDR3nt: TGCAGCGTTGATGTGGAGGACTTCTCCTATGGCTACACCTTC
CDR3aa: CSVDVEDFSYGYTF

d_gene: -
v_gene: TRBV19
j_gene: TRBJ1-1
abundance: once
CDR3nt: TGTGCCAGTAGTTTCGGGGGCACTGAAGCTTTCTTT
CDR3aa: CASSFGGTEAFF

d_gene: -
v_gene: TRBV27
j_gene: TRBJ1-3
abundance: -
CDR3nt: TGTGCCAGCAGTGAGGTGCCGTTGAGCTCTGGAAACACCATATATTTT
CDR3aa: CASSEVPLSSGNTIYF

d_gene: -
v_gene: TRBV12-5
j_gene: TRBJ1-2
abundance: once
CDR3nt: TGTGCTAGTGGTTTGGATCGACAGGTTCCGTATGGCTACACCTTC
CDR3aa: CASGLDRQVPYGYTF

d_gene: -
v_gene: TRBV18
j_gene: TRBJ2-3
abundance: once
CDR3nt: TGTGCCAGCCCCCATCTTGGCACAGATACGCAGTATTTT
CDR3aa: CASPHLGTDTQYF

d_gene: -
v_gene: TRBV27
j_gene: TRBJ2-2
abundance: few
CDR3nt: TGTGCCAGCAGTTTTGAGGCTAGCGTGTCCGGGGAGCTGTTTTTT
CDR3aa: CASSFEASVSGELFF